One and the same sample provided the 3 T cell receptor beta chains below, sequenced in a study of blood T cells in healthy people across ages. Using a J-beta primer mix together with a sample-barcoded 5' primer, a second PCR was run for roughly 7 to 11 cycles. TCRdb called the 5' RACE reads again in MiXCR, with one record for every CDR3 protein. This sample has roughly 1.5 million distinct CDR3 sequences, with approximately 43% found just once. The sequenced sample consisted of blood. The receptor set was obtained from a woman aged 18-29 years in good health.

The J gene is TRBJ1-2, the V gene TRBV7-2, with unresolved D. V gave up 9 bases and J gave up 0 bases, with 17 bases separating them. This CDR3 has 15 amino acids. Germline CDR1 and CDR2: SGHTA and FQGNSA. The CDR3 sequence is CASRLSGVTNYGYTF. DNA of the CDR3: TGTGCCAGTCGCTTGTCGGGAGTTACTAACTATGGCTACACCTTC.

This clonotype was recorded a few times. The chain couples TRBV29-1 to TRBJ2-7; 7 bases are shared with TRBD1. Germline V gene data show CDR1 as SQVTM and CDR2 as ANQGSEA. Trimming at V came to 6 bases and at J to 1 base, leaving 12 bases not matched to a gene. The CDR3 is made up of 15 amino acids. CDR3 loop: CSVVKTGWYSYEQYF. CDR3 in DNA: TGCAGCGTAGTGAAGACAGGGTGGTATTCCTACGAGCAGTACTTC.

This clonotype showed up just a few times. The chain links TRBV12-3 or TRBV12-4 to TRBJ2-7; the D gene is possibly TRBD1 (5 bases). Trimming left V 6 bases short and J 1 base short, with 10 bases between. The CDR3 is 13 amino acids. The CDR3 region has the DNA TGTGCCAGCAGACAGGACACTTCCTACGAGCAGTACTTC. Translated: CASRQDTSYEQYF.